A single sample is the source of the 24 T cell receptor beta chains below, sequenced in a study of shared clonotypes between healthy human individuals. Sequenced by immunoSEQ multiplex PCR; TCRdb stores in-frame clones only, minus some. This table holds approximately 620,000 clones, 95% to 98% found once. Input material: naive CD4+ T cells sorted from blood. Sample subset: CD45RA+ positively selected. Receptors were obtained from a woman between 25 and 40 years old in good health.

CDR3 sequence (DNA): TGTGCCAGTAGCTCGTTGGGCTATGGCTACACCTTC. Translated: CASSSLGYGYTF. The chain carries TRBV19 and TRBJ1-2; no reliable D call. Trimming took off 6 bases at V and 4 bases at J, with 9 bases between the two ends. Germline values: CDR1 LNHDA, CDR2 SQIVND (reference sequence). The CDR3 loop spans 12 amino acids.

J is TRBJ2-5 and V is TRBV6-6; 8 positions match TRBD2. Trimming at V came to 5 bases and at J to 4 bases, leaving 6 bases not matched to a gene. The CDR3 totals 14 residues. Germline CDR1 reads MNHNY; CDR2 reads SVGAGI (reference sequence). The CDR3 reads CASSTGLEVETQYF. In DNA form, the CDR3 reads TGTGCCAGCAGTACGGGACTAGAGGTAGAGACCCAGTACTTC.

The chain links TRBV11-2 to TRBJ2-2; D call uncertain. The CDR3 is 15 residues long. Looked up from germline, CDR1 is SGHAT and CDR2 is FQNNGV. Trimming removed 1 base at V and 1 base at J, with 7 bases between. The CDR3 DNA reads TGTGCCAGCAGCTTAGGACTGGAGAACACCGGGGAGCTGTTTTTT. This encodes CASSLGLENTGELFF.

CDR3 nucleotide sequence: TGTGCCAGCAGCTCCCTTTGGGACAGGGCGAATCAGCCCCAGCATTTT. This gives the protein CASSSLWDRANQPQHF. The rearrangement joins TRBV7-8 to TRBJ1-5; TRBD1 aligns across 9 bases. The V segment lost 4 bases and the J segment 4 bases; nucleotides outside the gene matches: 8. The CDR3 consists of 16 residues. CDR1 is SGHVS, CDR2 FQNEAQ, per germline.

The V and J genes are TRBV2 and TRBJ1-2, with a tentative D call TRBD1 (5 bases). The CDR3 contains 13 residues. V shed 4 bases and J shed 6 bases, with 12 bases lying between them. In germline, CDR1 is SNHLY, CDR2 FYNNEI. This CDR3 reads CASSVSREHGYTF. The DNA of the CDR3 is TGTGCCAGCAGTGTTTCCAGGGAACATGGCTACACCTTC. Filled out from reference TRBV2 and TRBJ1-2, the complete variable domain reads EPEVTQTPSHQVTQMGQEVILRCVPISNHLYFYWYRQILGQKVEFLVSFYNNEISEKSEIFDDQFSVERPDGSNFTLKIRSTKLEDSAMYFCASSVSREHGYTFGSGTRLTVV.

The chain links TRBV10-3 to TRBJ2-7; no clear D gene. V gave up 3 bases and J gave up 5 bases, with 8 bases separating them. Germline lookup yields CDR1 ENHRY and CDR2 SYGVKD. The CDR3 has 12 amino acids. The CDR3 loop reads CAISEFSDEQYF. Here the CDR3 DNA reads TGTGCCATCAGTGAATTCTCTGACGAGCAGTACTTC.

The chain couples TRBV7-9 to TRBJ1-3; D remains ambiguous. This CDR3 has 12 residues. Germline lookup yields CDR1 SEHNR and CDR2 FQNEAQ (reference sequence). In nucleotides, the CDR3 is TGTGTCCCCGGAGGTTCTGGAAACACCATATATTTT. Translating gives CVPGGSGNTIYF.

The DNA for the CDR3 is TGTGCCAGCAGGGTCGCCTCCGCCTACGAGCAGTACTTC. It encodes CASRVASAYEQYF. The chain carries TRBV28 and TRBJ2-7; D is undetermined. V lost 6 bases and J lost 2, with 11 bases in between. Germline CDR1 reads MDHEN; CDR2 reads SYDVKM. The CDR3 loop spans 13 amino acids.

This chain joins TRBV7-2 and TRBJ1-1; tentative D call: TRBD1 (5 bases). V lost 5 bases and J lost 0, with 16 bases in between. Germline V CDR1 and CDR2: SGHTA, FQGNSA. The CDR3 is 16 residues long. The CDR3 loop is CASSVSDSLMNTEAFF. The CDR3 DNA reads TGTGCCAGCAGCGTTAGCGACAGCCTCATGAACACTGAAGCTTTCTTT.

This chain uses TRBV30 with TRBJ1-2; maybe TRBD1 (6 bases). The CDR3 is 18 residues long. Germline CDR1 reads GTSNPN; CDR2 reads SVGIG (reference sequence). The V end was cut by 0 bases, the J end by 0 bases, with 20 bases between. The DNA of the CDR3 is TGTGCCTGGAGTGTACTAAAATTGTCGTCAGGGGCTAACTATGGCTACACCTTC. Protein: CAWSVLKLSSGANYGYTF.

The V gene is TRBV5-6, the J gene TRBJ2-7; a weak D match, TRBD1 (6 bases). There are 15 residues in the CDR3. The V gene lost 3 bases and the J gene lost 2 bases, with 15 bases spanning the gap. Germline values: CDR1 SGHDT, CDR2 YYEEEE. The CDR3 coding sequence is TGTGCCAGCAGCTGGGGTCGTGGGACAACCTACGAGCAGTACTTC. This codes for CASSWGRGTTYEQYF.

The chain recombines TRBV2 with TRBJ2-7; D might be TRBD1 or TRBD2, each matching 5 bases. Germline loops: CDR1 SNHLY, CDR2 FYNNEI. This CDR3 contains 13 residues. V lost 6 bases and J 5 bases, leaving 14 bases between the germline ends. The CDR3: CASSQGVLNEQYF. The CDR3 nucleotides read TGTGCCAGCAGCCAGGGAGTCCTAAACGAGCAGTACTTC. Using reference TRBV2 and TRBJ2-7 for the parts outside the CDR3, the full variable domain is EPEVTQTPSHQVTQMGQEVILRCVPISNHLYFYWYRQILGQKVEFLVSFYNNEISEKSEIFDDQFSVERPDGSNFTLKIRSTKLEDSAMYFCASSQGVLNEQYFGPGTRLTVT.

This clone was recorded once. This chain connects TRBV28 to TRBJ1-5, with D possibly matching TRBD1 (6 bases). The CDR3 sequence is 15 residues long. From germline, CDR1 is MDHEN and CDR2 SYDVKM. The V gene lost 5 bases and the J gene lost 5 bases, with 16 bases spanning the gap. In DNA, the CDR3 is TGTGCCAGCAGTCCCTCATCGGGGGCCGATCAGCCCCAGCATTTT. Translating it yields CASSPSSGADQPQHF.

The chain has TRBV2 and TRBJ2-1; no clear D. The CDR3 is 11 amino acids. Germline CDR1 reads SNHLY; CDR2 reads FYNNEI. Trimming pared 10 bases from V and 9 bases from J, leaving 13 bases between. Here the CDR3 DNA reads TGTGCCACTCAATCTAGTTTTGAGCAGTTCTTC. Protein product: CATQSSFEQFF.

The CDR3 here is CASRSREVEQFF. DNA of the CDR3: TGTGCCAGCAGGTCGCGGGAGGTTGAGCAGTTCTTC. This chain connects TRBV28 to TRBJ2-1; 8 positions match TRBD2. The CDR3 consists of 12 residues. CDR1 and CDR2 (germline): MDHEN, SYDVKM. V lost 6 bases and J lost 9; bases outside the gene matches: 4. Using reference TRBV28 and TRBJ2-1 for the parts outside the CDR3, the full variable domain is DVKVTQSSRYLVKRTGEKVFLECVQDMDHENMFWYRQDPGLGLRLIYFSYDVKMKEKGDIPEGYSVSREKKERFSLILESASTNQTSMYLCASRSREVEQFFGPGTRLTVL.

This sequence joins TRBV7-7 and TRBJ2-1; maybe TRBD1 (6 bases). Looked up from germline, CDR1 is SSHAT and CDR2 is FNYEAQ (reference sequence). Trimming pared 1 base from V and 4 bases from J, leaving 8 bases between. This CDR3 region has 14 residues. CDR3 nucleotides: TGTGCCAGCAGCTTAGGCGGACAGTACAATGAGCAGTTCTTC. Translating gives CASSLGGQYNEQFF.

This chain connects TRBV10-3 to TRBJ2-3; D unresolved. Germline CDR1 reads ENHRY; CDR2 reads SYGVKD. The CDR3 length is 12 residues. Trimming pared 10 bases from V and 0 bases from J, leaving 8 bases between. CDR3 region: CASAASTDTQYF. In DNA form, the CDR3 reads TGTGCCAGCGCGGCTAGCACAGATACGCAGTATTTT.

The V and J genes are TRBV9 and TRBJ1-5, with 7 bases aligning to TRBD1. Germline V lookup: CDR1 SGDLS, CDR2 YYNGEE. The CDR3 has 15 residues. V shed 4 bases and J 7 bases; nucleotides not matched to a gene: 11. This chain's CDR3 is CASSPGGTERQPQHF. Written as DNA, the CDR3 is TGTGCCAGCAGCCCCGGGGGGACAGAGAGACAGCCCCAGCATTTT.

The gene calls are TRBV6-4 and TRBJ1-3; 7 nucleotides match TRBD1. The junction had 9 bases not matched to a gene; V was cut back by 6 bases and J by 4 bases. Germline V gene sequence: CDR1 MRHNA, CDR2 SNTAGT. The CDR3 has 15 residues. The DNA for the CDR3 is TGTGCCAGCAGATCGTTCACAGGGGACGGAAACACCATATATTTT. This sequence encodes CASRSFTGDGNTIYF.

This chain links TRBV6-1 with TRBJ2-3, with TRBD2 matching over 7 bases. The J segment lost 7 bases and the V segment lost 7 bases, leaving 5 bases of the junction unmatched. Germline lookup yields CDR1 MNHNS and CDR2 SASEGT. The CDR3 loop spans 12 amino acids. The CDR3 sequence is CASILGGNTQYF. The CDR3 region has the DNA TGTGCCAGCATCTTGGGAGGGAATACGCAGTATTTT.

The chain couples TRBV9 to TRBJ2-3; 9 nucleotides agree with TRBD2. Germline V CDR1 and CDR2: SGDLS, YYNGEE. V gave up 1 base and J gave up 4 bases; unmatched junction bases: 7. The CDR3 contains 16 residues. This chain's CDR3 is CASSVTSREGSDTQYF. The CDR3, as DNA: TGTGCCAGCAGCGTAACATCGCGGGAGGGTTCAGATACGCAGTATTTT.

The chain links TRBV6-5 to TRBJ1-1, with 7 bases lining up with TRBD1. J gave up 0 bases and V 4 bases, and 5 bases lay outside the gene matches. In germline, CDR1 is MNHEY, CDR2 SVGAGI. This CDR3 is 15 amino acids long. CDR3 in amino acids: CASSLVTGVNTEAFF. CDR3 coding DNA: TGTGCCAGCAGTTTGGTCACAGGGGTGAACACTGAAGCTTTCTTT.

The V call is TRBV27, the J call TRBJ1-5; no reliable D call. The germline CDR1 and CDR2 sequences are MNHEY and SMNVEV (reference sequence). The CDR3 contains 15 residues. With 3 bases removed from V and 0 bases from J, the gap between germline ends came to 9 bases. The CDR3 is CASSLGRYSNQPQHF. The CDR3 bases are TGTGCCAGCAGTTTGGGTCGGTATAGCAATCAGCCCCAGCATTTT.

The genes are TRBV7-6 and TRBJ2-1; 7 bases are shared with TRBD2. The CDR3 loop spans 19 amino acids. V gave up 1 base and J gave up 0 bases; unmatched junction bases: 12. The germline V gene has CDR1 SGHVS and CDR2 FNYEAQ. The CDR3 DNA reads TGTGCCAGCAGCTTAGGGTTGCTAGCGGACGATGTCTCCTACAATGAGCAGTTCTTC. As protein: CASSLGLLADDVSYNEQFF.